This entry features one TCR beta chain sequence. What it binds is unknown. The data belong to a study of tumor-infiltrating lymphocytes in localized non-small cell lung cancer. Study-wide context: The cohort mixed smokers and never-smokers, several histologies, and some post-neoadjuvant-chemotherapy samples. Tumor tissue and non-adjacent uninvolved lung came from each patient. Notes on the study in general: TCR sequencing covered a subset of patients with enough tissue.

Only in-frame clones appear in the TCRdb table, and some are missing; sequencing was by immunoSEQ multiplex PCR. The table lists thousands of clones, around three quarters of them singletons. Specimen: uninvolved lung tissue not adjacent to the tumor. This sequence was found in a human donor with non-small cell lung cancer.

CDR3 sequence (DNA): TGTGCCAGTAGTAGGGATTCGGTGAGGGCTTTCTTT. Amino acids: CASSRDSVRAFF. The chain links TRBV7-9 to TRBJ1-1; D not resolved. V was cut by 9 bases and J by 11 bases, with 19 bases left in between. The CDR3 sequence is 12 residues long. Germline V gene sequence: CDR1 SEHNR, CDR2 FQNEAQ (reference sequence).